This TCR beta chain was identified during a study of human T cells and chemical hapten exposure. TCRdb redid the calling of the RACE reads with MiXCR, one entry per CDR3 protein. The sample yields about 100,000 distinct CDR3 sequences, over 9.5% seen once. V was pared by 5 bases and J by 2 bases, with 13 bases between. This CDR3 is 14 amino acids long. CDR1 is MNHEY, CDR2 SVGAGI, per germline. As to time point: patch test 1, 2 weeks after DPC sensitization. Treatment indicated: therapeutic diphenylcyclopropenone sensitization with weekly scalp DPC. In this sample, this clonotype turned up a few times. Its antigen is unknown. Study-wide points: Significantly more large CDR3 similarity clusters were formed by expanded TCRs than by controls. PT1 expanded TCR counts and patch test score correlated positively.

The origin of this receptor is a man aged 40-49 years with alopecia areata. Some clones in this sample may be carry-over from other donors' samples. Sample: whole blood, taken in connection with sensitization to the hapten diphenylcyclopropenone (DPC). The V call is TRBV6-5, the J call TRBJ2-7, with D possibly being TRBD1 (6 bases). CDR3 sequence reads: CASSRDITAYEQYV. CDR3 in DNA: TGTGCCAGCAGTCGGGACATTACAGCCTACGAGCAGTACGTC.